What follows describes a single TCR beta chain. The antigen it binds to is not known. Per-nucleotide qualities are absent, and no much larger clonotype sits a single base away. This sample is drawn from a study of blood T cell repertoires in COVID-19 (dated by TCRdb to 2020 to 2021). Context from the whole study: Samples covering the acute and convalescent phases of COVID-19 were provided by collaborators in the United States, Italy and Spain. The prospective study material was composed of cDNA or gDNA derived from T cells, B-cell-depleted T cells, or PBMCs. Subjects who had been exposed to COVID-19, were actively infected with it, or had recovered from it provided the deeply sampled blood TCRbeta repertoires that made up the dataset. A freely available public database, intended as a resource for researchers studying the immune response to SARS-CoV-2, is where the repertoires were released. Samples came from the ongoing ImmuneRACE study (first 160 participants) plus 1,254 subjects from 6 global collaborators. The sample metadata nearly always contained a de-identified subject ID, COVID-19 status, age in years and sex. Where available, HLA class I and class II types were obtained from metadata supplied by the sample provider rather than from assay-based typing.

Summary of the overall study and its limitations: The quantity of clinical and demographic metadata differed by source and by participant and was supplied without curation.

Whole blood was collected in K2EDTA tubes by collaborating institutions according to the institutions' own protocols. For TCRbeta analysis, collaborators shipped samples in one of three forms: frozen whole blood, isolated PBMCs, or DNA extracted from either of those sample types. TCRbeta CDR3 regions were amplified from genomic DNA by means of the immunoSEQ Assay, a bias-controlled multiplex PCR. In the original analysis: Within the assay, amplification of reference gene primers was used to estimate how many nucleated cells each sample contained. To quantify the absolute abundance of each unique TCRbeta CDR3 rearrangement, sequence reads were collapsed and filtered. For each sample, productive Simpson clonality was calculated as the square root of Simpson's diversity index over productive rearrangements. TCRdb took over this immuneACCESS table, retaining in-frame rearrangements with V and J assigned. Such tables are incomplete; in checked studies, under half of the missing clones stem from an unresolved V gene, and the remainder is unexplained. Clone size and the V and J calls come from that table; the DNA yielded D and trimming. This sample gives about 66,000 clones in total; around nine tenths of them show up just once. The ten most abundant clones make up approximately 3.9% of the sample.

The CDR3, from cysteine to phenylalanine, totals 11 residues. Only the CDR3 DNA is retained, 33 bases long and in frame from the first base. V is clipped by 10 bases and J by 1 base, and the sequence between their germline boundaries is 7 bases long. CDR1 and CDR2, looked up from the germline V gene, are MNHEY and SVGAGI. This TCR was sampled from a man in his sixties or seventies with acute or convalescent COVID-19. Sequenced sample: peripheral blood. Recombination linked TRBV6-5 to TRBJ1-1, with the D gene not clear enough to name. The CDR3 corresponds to CATYKNTEAFF. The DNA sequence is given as TGTGCCACTTACAAGAACACTGAAGCTTTCTTT.